This section outlines one T cell receptor (beta chain) sequence together with its context. This entry belongs to a study of blood T cell repertoires in COVID-19. Study-wide context: Researchers got acute and convalescent COVID-19 samples from the United States, Italy and Spain.

Original methodology: The authors estimated nucleated cell counts from reference gene primer amplification. The table came from immunoSEQ multiplex PCR; TCRdb's copy has only in-frame clones and leaves some out. V and J calls and clone size are given by that table; D and trimming were obtained from the DNA. This sample has 310,000 or so clones, with just over 90% found just once. Germline lookup yields CDR1 LNHDA and CDR2 SQIVND (reference sequence). Germline trimming cut 4 bases from V and 3 bases from J; bases unmatched to any gene: 3. The CDR3 is made up of 14 amino acids. The sequencing input was peripheral blood. This TCR was sampled from a woman aged 25 to 45 with COVID-19, enrolled during active disease. The chain is built from TRBV19 and TRBJ2-5; the match to TRBD1 covers 9 bases. The CDR3 sequence: CASSNRDREETQYF. The CDR3 DNA reads as TGTGCCAGTAGTAACCGGGACAGGGAAGAGACCCAGTACTTC.